The T cell receptor (beta chain) under discussion was sequenced for a study of T cells after posttransplantation cyclophosphamide. Study-wide results and caveats: TRB clonality was highly associated with recipient CMV seropositivity and reactivation. Blood and skin or GI T cell repertoires showed limited TRB overlap. Donor-recipient repertoire similarity was low at 1-2 months, rising over year one.

Busulfan-fludarabine conditioning, marrow transplant, and cyclophosphamide on days +3 and +4 were administered. In its sample, this clone was seen a few times. Antigen unknown. The protocol was immunoSEQ multiplex PCR, while the TCRdb copy is restricted to in-frame clones and leaves out a portion. In the table there are roughly 3,800 clones, 69% of which are singletons. Looked up from germline, CDR1 is SGDLS and CDR2 is YYNGEE. CDR3 length equals 15 residues. Trimming removed 10 bases from V and 2 bases from J; junction bases left unmatched: 15. This receptor was obtained from a female patient in her thirties or forties who received an allogeneic stem cell transplant from a related donor, was CMV-positive, and had no GVHD. Some T cells here may be from the graft donor. The chain links TRBV9 to TRBJ2-7, with TRBD1 identical over 7 bases. Sequenced here: CD8+ T cells sorted from PBMCs, sampled 950 to 1,200 days after allogeneic stem cell transplant with posttransplant cyclophosphamide. This chain's CDR3 is CACSFEQGTAYEQYF. The DNA of the CDR3 is TGTGCCTGTAGTTTCGAACAGGGGACGGCCTACGAGCAGTACTTC.